This T cell receptor beta chain was recorded in a study of blood T cell repertoires in COVID-19. Turning to the study itself: Whether acute or convalescent, the COVID-19 samples came from the United States, Italy and Spain.

In the original workflow: The assay estimated nucleated cells by amplifying reference gene primers. Using immunoSEQ multiplex PCR, the repertoire was profiled, and TCRdb retains in-frame clones only, with some absent. D and trimming were read from the DNA, whereas the V and J calls and clone size are those reported in that table. The sample contains 110,000 to 150,000 clones, 84% of which appear only once. Germline values: CDR1 MNHNS, CDR2 SASEGT. Trimming removed 0 bases at V and 10 bases at J, with 15 bases between. The CDR3 length is 14 residues. This chain links TRBV6-1 with TRBJ1-1; D is possibly TRBD1 (6 bases). Sequencing was done on a sample of peripheral blood. The receptor comes from a man in his sixties with active or convalescent COVID-19. The CDR3 region has the DNA TGTGCCAGCAGTGAAGCGCTCAATGAGGGGGTAGCTTTCTTT. This sequence encodes CASSEALNEGVAFF.